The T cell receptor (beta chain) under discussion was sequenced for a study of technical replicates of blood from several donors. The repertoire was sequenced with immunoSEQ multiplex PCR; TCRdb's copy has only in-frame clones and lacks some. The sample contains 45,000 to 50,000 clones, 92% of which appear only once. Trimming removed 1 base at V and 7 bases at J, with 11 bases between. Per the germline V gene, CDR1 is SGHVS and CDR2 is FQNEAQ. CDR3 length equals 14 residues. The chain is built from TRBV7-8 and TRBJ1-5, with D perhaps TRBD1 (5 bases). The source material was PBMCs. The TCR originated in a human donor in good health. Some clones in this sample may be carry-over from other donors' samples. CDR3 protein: CASSLELGHQPQHF. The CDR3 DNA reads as TGTGCCAGCAGCTTAGAATTGGGGCACCAGCCCCAGCATTTT. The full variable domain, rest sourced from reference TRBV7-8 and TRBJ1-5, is GAGVSQSPRYKVAKRGQDVALRCDPISGHVSLFWYQQALGQGPEFLTYFQNEAQLDKSGLPSDRFFAERPEGSVSTLKIQRTQQEDSAVYLCASSLELGHQPQHFGDGTRLSIL.